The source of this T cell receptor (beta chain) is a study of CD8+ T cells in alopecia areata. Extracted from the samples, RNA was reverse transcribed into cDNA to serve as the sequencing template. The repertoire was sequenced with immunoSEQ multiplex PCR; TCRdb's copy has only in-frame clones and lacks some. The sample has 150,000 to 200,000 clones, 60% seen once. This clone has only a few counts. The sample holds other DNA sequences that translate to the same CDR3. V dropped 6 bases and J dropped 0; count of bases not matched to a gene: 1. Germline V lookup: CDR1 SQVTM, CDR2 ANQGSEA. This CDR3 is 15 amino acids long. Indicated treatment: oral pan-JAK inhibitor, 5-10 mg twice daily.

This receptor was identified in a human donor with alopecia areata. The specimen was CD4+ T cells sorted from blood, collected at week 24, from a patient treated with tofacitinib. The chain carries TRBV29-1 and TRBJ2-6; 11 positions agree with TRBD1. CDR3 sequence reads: CSVGQGASGANVLTF. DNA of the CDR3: TGCAGCGTCGGACAGGGGGCCTCTGGGGCCAACGTCCTGACTTTC.